This T cell receptor (beta chain) was identified in a study of blood T cell repertoires in COVID-19. Looking at the study overall: The United States, Italy and Spain were the sources of the acute and convalescent COVID-19 samples.

Using immunoSEQ multiplex PCR, the repertoire was profiled, and TCRdb retains in-frame clones only, with some absent. Among tens of thousands of clones listed, around 90% were seen once. With V trimmed by 6 bases and J by 0 bases, 4 bases remained unmatched. Germline V gene data show CDR1 as MNHEY and CDR2 as SVGAGI. The CDR3 is made up of 14 amino acids. This clone was detected only once. The sample was peripheral blood. The TCR comes from a woman of 80 years or more in a cohort sampled during active or convalescent COVID-19. V is TRBV6-5 and J is TRBJ1-1, with 7 bases lining up with TRBD1. The CDR3 DNA reads TGTGCCAGCAGCCGAGGGGGCATGAACACTGAAGCTTTCTTT. This sequence encodes CASSRGGMNTEAFF.